A selection of T cell receptor beta chains follows, all from one sample in a study of CD8+ T cells in alopecia areata. Data came from immunoSEQ multiplex PCR; TCRdb stores just in-frame clones and leaves some out. Here the sample spans about 140,000 clones, about 54% being singletons. The sample was CD4+ T cells sorted from blood. These receptors came from a human donor in good health. Each CDR3 is given with its conserved first and last residue. A D gene is named only where the DNA matches it firmly. Not all rows give a size; the values are once, few, many and, for expanded clones, a class.

d_call	j_call	v_call	clone_size	cdr3_aa	cdr3_nt
-	TRBJ2-5	TRBV6-6	-	CASSYRSQETQYF	TGTGCCAGCAGTTACAGGAGTCAAGAGACCCAGTACTTC
-	TRBJ2-7	TRBV29-1	-	CSVTPGGVPYYEQYF	TGCAGCGTGACTCCAGGTGGGGTCCCCTACTACGAGCAGTACTTC
-	TRBJ2-1	TRBV5-6	-	CASGMIMFGANEQFF	TGTGCCAGCGGGATGATTATGTTTGGTGCCAATGAGCAGTTCTTC
TRBD1	TRBJ1-1	TRBV25-1	-	CASTPGTARNTEAFF	TGTGCCAGCACCCCAGGGACAGCGAGGAACACTGAAGCTTTCTTT
TRBD2	TRBJ2-3	TRBV29-1	few	CSGTLAGKADTQYF	TGCAGCGGGACACTAGCGGGAAAAGCAGATACGCAGTATTTT
TRBD2	TRBJ2-7	TRBV4-1	few	CASSHGLAGIASGEQYF	TGCGCCAGCAGCCACGGACTAGCGGGAATAGCGAGTGGCGAGCAGTACTTC
TRBD1	TRBJ2-7	TRBV29-1	few	CSAVDRGRYEQYF	TGCAGCGCTGTGGACAGGGGTCGCTACGAGCAGTACTTC
-	TRBJ2-3	TRBV11-1	few	CASSLGLVRTDTQYF	TGTGCCAGCAGCTTAGGTCTGGTCAGAACAGATACGCAGTATTTT
-	TRBJ1-5	TRBV6-6	once	CASSPALEGNQPQHF	TGTGCCAGCAGTCCCGCCCTGGAGGGCAATCAGCCCCAGCATTTT
TRBD1	TRBJ2-1	TRBV28	once	CASSLPATGFNEQFF	TGTGCCAGCAGTTTACCGGCGACAGGGTTCAATGAGCAGTTCTTC
TRBD2	TRBJ2-5	TRBV30	-	CASSGLAFGETQYF	TGTGCCTCCTCGGGACTAGCCTTCGGGGAGACCCAGTACTTC
-	TRBJ2-1	TRBV6-1	once	CASRTGRAVNEQFF	TGTGCCAGCAGAACCGGAAGGGCGGTCAATGAGCAGTTCTTC
-	TRBJ1-2	TRBV2	few	CAREGYTF	TGTGCCAGGGAGGGCTACACCTTC
TRBD2	TRBJ2-7	TRBV5-6	-	CASSEVPSGRAYEQYF	TGTGCCAGCAGCGAGGTACCTAGCGGGAGGGCCTACGAGCAGTACTTC
TRBD1	TRBJ2-4	TRBV28	-	CASTPGQGSKNIQYF	TGTGCCAGCACTCCGGGACAGGGATCCAAAAACATTCAGTACTTC
-	TRBJ2-5	TRBV14	-	CASSQVWDRETQYF	TGTGCCAGCAGCCAAGTATGGGACCGGGAGACCCAGTACTTC
TRBD2	TRBJ2-1	TRBV4-1	-	CASSHGLAGVLRNEQFF	TGCGCCAGCAGCCACGGACTAGCGGGAGTACTACGGAATGAGCAGTTCTTC
TRBD2	TRBJ2-1	TRBV29-1	-	CSVGLAGGSYNEQFF	TGCAGCGTCGGTCTAGCGGGAGGGTCCTACAATGAGCAGTTCTTC
TRBD2	TRBJ2-1	TRBV7-9	-	CASSLGVGLAVYNERFF	TGTGCCAGCAGCTTAGGTGTGGGACTAGCGGTTTACAATGAGCGGTTCTTC
-	TRBJ1-2	TRBV10-3	-	CAISESVPGGYGYTF	TGTGCCATCAGTGAGTCGGTTCCTGGGGGCTATGGCTACACCTTC
-	TRBJ1-1	TRBV29-1	-	CSVEELEAFF	TGCAGCGTTGAGGAGCTTGAAGCTTTCTTT
-	TRBJ2-6	TRBV27	-	CASRFPGPGANVLTF	TGTGCCAGCAGATTCCCCGGGCCCGGGGCCAACGTCCTGACTTTC
-	TRBJ1-3	TRBV30	-	CAWRPHWTIYF	TGTGCCTGGAGGCCCCACTGGACCATATATTTT
-	TRBJ2-6	TRBV6-6	-	CASSYGPGANVLTF	TGTGCCAGCAGTTATGGCCCTGGGGCCAACGTCCTGACTTTC
-	TRBJ1-1	TRBV19	few	CASSAWYRNTEAFF	TGTGCCAGTAGTGCTTGGTACAGAAACACTGAAGCTTTCTTT
-	TRBJ2-5	TRBV2	-	CASSESRLGQRGETQYF	TGTGCCAGCAGTGAATCTCGATTAGGCCAGAGGGGAGAGACCCAGTACTTC
TRBD2	TRBJ2-7	TRBV5-1	-	CASSLLPGTSGYEQYF	TGCGCCAGCAGCTTACTACCCGGGACTAGCGGCTACGAGCAGTACTTC
TRBD2	TRBJ2-5	TRBV5-1	few	CASTQAGGAQETQYF	TGCGCCAGCACCCAGGCGGGAGGTGCCCAAGAGACCCAGTACTTC
-	TRBJ2-5	TRBV5-1	few	CASSLGGDSFQETQYF	TGCGCCAGCAGCCTTGGCGGGGACAGCTTCCAAGAGACCCAGTACTTC
-	TRBJ2-2	TRBV7-8	-	CASSSSDLLVTGELFF	TGTGCCAGCAGCTCATCGGACCTTTTAGTCACCGGGGAGCTGTTTTTT
TRBD1	TRBJ2-7	TRBV15	-	CATSLPTGLEQYF	TGTGCCACCAGTCTGCCGACAGGGCTCGAGCAGTACTTC
TRBD1	TRBJ1-1	TRBV29-1	few	CSVSRLGQLNTEAFF	TGCAGCGTCTCAAGATTGGGACAGTTGAACACTGAAGCTTTCTTT
-	TRBJ2-2	TRBV29-1	few	CSVGNGELFF	TGCAGCGTGGGGAACGGGGAGCTGTTTTTT
-	TRBJ1-2	TRBV28	few	CASRGNYGYTF	TGTGCCAGCAGGGGGAATTATGGCTACACCTTC
-	TRBJ1-2	TRBV29-1	few	CSVQDITNYGYTF	TGCAGCGTTCAAGACATCACGAACTATGGCTACACCTTC
-	TRBJ2-7	TRBV28	-	CASRTDPSSYEQYF	TGTGCCAGCAGGACAGATCCAAGCTCCTACGAGCAGTACTTC
TRBD1	TRBJ1-2	TRBV30	-	CAWSLRTGITSGYTF	TGTGCCTGGAGTCTTAGGACAGGAATAACTAGTGGCTACACCTTC
-	TRBJ1-1	TRBV29-1	once	CSVEGRLNTEAFF	TGCAGCGTTGAAGGGAGGCTAAACACTGAAGCTTTCTTT
TRBD2	TRBJ2-3	TRBV2	few	CASSELPRTSVEDTQYF	TGTGCCAGCAGTGAACTACCCCGGACTAGCGTGGAGGATACGCAGTATTTT
-	TRBJ2-4	TRBV5-1	-	CASSSRDAQSAAKNIQYF	TGCGCCAGCAGCTCCCGGGACGCACAATCAGCAGCCAAAAACATTCAGTACTTC
-	TRBJ2-2	TRBV7-2	-	CASSLVPNTGELFF	TGTGCCAGCAGCTTAGTTCCGAACACCGGGGAGCTGTTTTTT
-	TRBJ1-1	TRBV25-1	-	CASSELMGLGVTEAFF	TGTGCCAGCAGTGAATTGATGGGTTTGGGGGTCACTGAAGCTTTCTTT
-	TRBJ2-3	TRBV7-2	-	CASSLAGRTDTQYF	TGTGCCAGCAGCTTAGCGGGTCGCACAGATACGCAGTATTTT
TRBD2	TRBJ2-1	TRBV30	-	CAWRTSGSGEQFF	TGTGCCTGGAGGACTAGCGGGAGCGGTGAGCAGTTCTTC
-	TRBJ2-2	TRBV9	-	CASSVLQRGTGELFF	TGTGCCAGCAGCGTACTGCAACGAGGGACCGGGGAGCTGTTTTTT
-	TRBJ2-2	TRBV19	-	CASSMQPTAGELFF	TGTGCCAGTAGTATGCAACCGACCGCCGGGGAGCTGTTTTTT
TRBD1	TRBJ1-1	TRBV6-6	-	CASSSWTGGFTEAFF	TGTGCCAGCAGTTCTTGGACAGGGGGCTTCACTGAAGCTTTCTTT
-	TRBJ2-7	TRBV28	-	CASSPRKGHNEQYF	TGTGCCAGCAGTCCCCGAAAAGGGCACAACGAGCAGTACTTC
-	TRBJ2-5	TRBV28	-	CASTSRGTETQYF	TGTGCCAGCACCTCCCGGGGTACGGAGACCCAGTACTTC
-	TRBJ2-1	TRBV5-1	-	CASSLESVSRPFF	TGCGCCAGCAGCTTGGAATCCGTCTCTAGGCCGTTCTTC
TRBD2	TRBJ2-5	TRBV4-1	few	CASSQGASGRVKTQYF	TGCGCCAGCAGCCAAGGGGCTAGCGGGAGGGTAAAGACCCAGTACTTC
TRBD2	TRBJ2-1	TRBV2	medium-sized	CASSQPSGRYNEQFF	TGTGCCAGCAGCCAACCTAGCGGGAGGTACAATGAGCAGTTCTTC
-	TRBJ1-2	TRBV29-1	-	CSPDGGPCGYTF	TGCAGCCCCGATGGGGGTCCTTGTGGCTACACCTTC
TRBD1	TRBJ1-1	TRBV28	-	CASLIRDRGAFF	TGTGCCAGCCTAATCCGGGACAGAGGAGCTTTCTTT